This T cell receptor beta chain is from a study of control samples from healthy donors and cancer patients. The germline V gene encodes CDR1 SNHLY and CDR2 FYNNEI. The CDR3 runs to 13 residues. V was shortened by 4 bases and J by 1 base, with 7 bases between the two germline ends. Method: immunoSEQ multiplex PCR; TCRdb's copy keeps in-frame clones and lacks some. The sample has tens of thousands of clones, around nine tenths seen once. The rearrangement uses TRBV2 and TRBJ2-5, with D uncertain. This receptor was taken from a woman in her sixties or seventies with head and neck cancer. The sequenced sample was PBMCs. Here the CDR3 DNA reads TGTGCCAGCAGTGGGTCAGGCCAAGAGACCCAGTACTTC. It translates to CASSGSGQETQYF.